The source of this T cell receptor beta chain is a study of CD8 T cells in ankylosing spondylitis. Comment on this clonotype: Its cognate antigen is unknown.

Germline values: CDR1 SGHTA, CDR2 FQGNSA. The CDR3 spans 13 residues. Trimming left V 3 bases short and J 7 bases short, with 13 bases between. Study outcomes and limitations: Ankylosing spondylitis blood seemed to carry a telltale TCR beta motif made of about 8 highly homologous variants.

TCRdb reprocessed the 5' RACE reads with MiXCR, giving one entry per CDR3 protein. The sample has approximately 300,000 distinct CDR3 sequences; 7% to 9% are singletons. This clonotype originated in a male donor with ankylosing spondylitis. Sequenced sample: blood, either unsorted or a sorted T cell fraction (not recorded which). The chain carries TRBV7-2 and TRBJ2-7; D is ambiguous. Here the CDR3 reads CASSFNSFMEQYF. In DNA form, the CDR3 reads TGTGCCAGCAGCTTTAACAGTTTTATGGAGCAGTACTTC.